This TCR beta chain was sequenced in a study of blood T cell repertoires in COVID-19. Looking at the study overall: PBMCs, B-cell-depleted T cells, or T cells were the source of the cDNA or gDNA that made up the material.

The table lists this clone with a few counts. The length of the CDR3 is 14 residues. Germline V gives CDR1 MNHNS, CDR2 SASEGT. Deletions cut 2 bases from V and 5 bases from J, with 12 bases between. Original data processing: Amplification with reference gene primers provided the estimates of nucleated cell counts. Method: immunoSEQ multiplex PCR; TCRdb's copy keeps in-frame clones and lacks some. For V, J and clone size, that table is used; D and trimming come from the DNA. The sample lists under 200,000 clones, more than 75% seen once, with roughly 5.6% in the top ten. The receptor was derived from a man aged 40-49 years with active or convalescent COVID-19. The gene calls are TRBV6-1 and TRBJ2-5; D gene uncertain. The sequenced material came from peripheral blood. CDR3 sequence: CASSEILAGETQYF. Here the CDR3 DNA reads TGTGCCAGCAGTGAAATCCTGGCAGGCGAGACCCAGTACTTC.